Each of the 8 T cell receptor beta chains below was sequenced from the same sample in a study of a mutant IDH1 vaccine in newly diagnosed glioma. Time point in this sample: week 11, during vaccination. The investigators gave 300 ug of mutant IDH1 20-mer peptide in each vaccine dose, together with topical imiquimod. These receptors' antigens are unknown. Produced via immunoSEQ multiplex PCR; TCRdb's table is partial and in-frame only. The repertoire holds tens of thousands of clones, with less than 85% as singletons. This sample comprised PBMCs, obtained from a glioma patient whose treatment included an IDH1 peptide vaccine. The receptors come from a woman aged 50 to 60 with glioma.

The genes are TRBV11-3 and TRBJ1-4, with D perhaps TRBD1 (6 bases). This CDR3 has 15 amino acids. The V gene's germline CDR1 is SGHNT and CDR2 YENEEA. Trimming cost V 5 bases and J 8 bases, with 18 bases left between them. The CDR3 loop is CASSAGQGLWEKLFF. The CDR3 DNA sequence: TGTGCCAGCAGCGCAGGGCAGGGGCTGTGGGAAAAACTGTTTTTT.

The chain employs TRBV6-5 and TRBJ2-7, with TRBD1 as a possible D gene (5 bases). This CDR3 has 13 amino acids. The V end was cut by 4 bases, the J end by 3 bases, with 10 bases between. Germline V gene lookup returns CDR1 MNHEY and CDR2 SVGAGI. CDR3 nucleotide sequence: TGTGCCAGCAGTTTACGACAGTTCTACGAGCAGTACTTC. Its protein is CASSLRQFYEQYF.

V usage is TRBV6-9 and J usage is TRBJ2-1; 14 bases are a match to TRBD2. The CDR3 consists of 18 residues. CDR1 and CDR2 (germline): MNHGY, SVAAGI. With V trimmed by 4 bases and J by 2 bases, 7 bases remained unmatched. The CDR3 DNA reads TGTGCCAGCAGTTCGGGACTAGCGGGGGCCGGGACCTACAATGAGCAGTTCTTC. It yields the protein CASSSGLAGAGTYNEQFF.

The rearrangement joins TRBV29-1 to TRBJ1-3; D gene unclear. The CDR3 length is 14 residues. The germline V gene has CDR1 SQVTM and CDR2 ANQGSEA. Trimming removed 0 bases at V and 1 base at J, with 7 bases between. The CDR3 sequence is CSVEDQNSGNTIYF. The CDR3, as DNA: TGCAGCGTTGAAGATCAGAATTCTGGAAACACCATATATTTT.

DNA of the CDR3: TGTGCCAGTAGTAGGGCAGGGGATGTCTATCAGCCCCAGCATTTT. This sequence encodes CASSRAGDVYQPQHF. The gene calls are TRBV19 and TRBJ1-5; D perhaps matches TRBD1 (6 bases). The ends were cut back, 4 bases at V and 5 bases at J, with 15 bases in the middle. There are 15 residues in the CDR3. Germline V gives CDR1 LNHDA, CDR2 SQIVND (reference sequence).

The rearrangement links TRBV6-5 to TRBJ2-2, with D maybe TRBD1 (5 bases). The CDR3 contains 14 residues. V shed 6 bases and J shed 6 bases, with 14 bases lying between them. Germline-derived CDR1 and CDR2 are MNHEY and SVGAGI. Here the CDR3 reads CASSPPGRAGELFF. The CDR3 DNA sequence: TGTGCCAGCAGCCCCCCCGGCAGGGCCGGGGAGCTGTTTTTT.

The V and J genes are TRBV5-8 and TRBJ1-6; D uncertain. Trimming removed 0 bases at V and 4 bases at J, with 5 bases between. CDR3 length: 14 residues. CDR1 SGHTS and CDR2 YDEGEE come from the germline V gene. This CDR3 is CASSLGQYNSPLHF. CDR3 DNA sequence: TGTGCCAGCAGCTTGGGGCAGTATAATTCACCCCTCCACTTT. The variable domain in full, with the rest retrieved from reference TRBV5-8 and TRBJ1-6, is EAGVTQSPTHLIKTRGQQATLRCSPISGHTSVYWYQQALGLGLQFLLWYDEGEERNRGNFPPRFSGRQFPNYSSELNVNALELEDSALYLCASSLGQYNSPLHFGNGTRLTVT.

V usage is TRBV11-3 and J usage is TRBJ2-2; 15 positions match TRBD2. V was clipped by 3 bases and J by 0 bases; unmatched bases: 2. CDR3 length: 18 amino acids. Germline CDR1 is SGHNT and CDR2 is YENEEA. In nucleotides, the CDR3 is TGTGCCAGCAGCTTGGGACTAGCGGGGGGAGCGAACACCGGGGAGCTGTTTTTT. Encoded protein: CASSLGLAGGANTGELFF.